This entry concerns a single TCR beta chain. The sample comes from a study of blood T cell repertoires in COVID-19. On the study more broadly: T cells, B-cell-depleted T cells, or PBMCs supplied cDNA or gDNA.

The trim removed 0 bases at V and 4 bases at J, leaving 8 bases unmatched. The germline V gene encodes CDR1 LGHNA and CDR2 YSLEER. This CDR3 has 18 amino acids. Only in-frame clones appear in the TCRdb table, and some are missing; sequencing was by immunoSEQ multiplex PCR. The sample holds about 99,000 clones, about four fifths seen once. The sequenced material came from peripheral blood. The V call is TRBV4-3, the J call TRBJ2-3; 12 bases agree with TRBD2. This sequence originates from a man older than 75 with COVID-19, enrolled during active disease. DNA for the CDR3: TGCGCCAGCAGCCAAGATGCGGCTAGCGGGGGGGACCCAGATACGCAGTATTTT. Translated: CASSQDAASGGDPDTQYF.